These 32 T cell receptor beta chains were sequenced from one sample in a study of control samples from healthy donors and cancer patients. Generated by immunoSEQ multiplex PCR, the TCRdb table keeps only in-frame clones and is missing some. The table shows about 98,000 clones, with 79% occurring only once. Material for sequencing was blood. These receptors all come from a woman under 40 in good health.

This chain links TRBV5-5 with TRBJ2-5; 7 bases fit TRBD2. Trimming cost V 4 bases and J 0 bases; bases outside gene matches: 9. The CDR3 is made up of 16 amino acids. Per the germline V gene, CDR1 is SGHKS and CDR2 is YYEKEE (reference sequence). The CDR3 DNA reads as TGTGCCAGCAGCGATGAACCAGCGGGGTACCAAGAGACCCAGTACTTC. Its protein is CASSDEPAGYQETQYF.

This chain uses TRBV6-1 with TRBJ1-3, with D unclear. With 3 bases removed from V and 4 bases from J, the gap between germline ends came to 1 base. The CDR3 is 11 amino acids. Germline V lookup: CDR1 MNHNS, CDR2 SASEGT. The CDR3 sequence: CASSDGNTIYF. CDR3 in DNA: TGTGCCAGCAGTGACGGAAACACCATATATTTT.

This clone was found a few times. V is TRBV2 and J is TRBJ1-2, with D possibly being TRBD1 (5 bases). The CDR3 is 14 amino acids. Germline loops: CDR1 SNHLY, CDR2 FYNNEI. Trimming stripped 4 bases from V and 7 bases from J, with 16 bases between. The CDR3 here is CASSVRVGESGYTF. DNA for the CDR3: TGTGCCAGCAGTGTAAGAGTAGGGGAAAGTGGCTACACCTTC. Using reference TRBV2 and TRBJ1-2 for the parts outside the CDR3, the full variable domain is EPEVTQTPSHQVTQMGQEVILRCVPISNHLYFYWYRQILGQKVEFLVSFYNNEISEKSEIFDDQFSVERPDGSNFTLKIRSTKLEDSAMYFCASSVRVGESGYTFGSGTRLTVV.

This clone has only a few counts. The rearrangement links TRBV27 to TRBJ1-2; the D gene is possibly TRBD1 (5 bases). Trimming shortened V by 6 bases and J by 6 bases, and 14 bases separated the two germline ends. Germline CDR1 MNHEY, CDR2 SMNVEV (reference sequence). The CDR3 contains 13 residues. CDR3 amino acids: CASSTAGAHGYTF. CDR3 sequence (DNA): TGTGCCAGCAGCACCGCTGGGGCGCATGGCTACACCTTC.

The chain employs TRBV10-1 and TRBJ2-2, with TRBD1 matching 9 bases. Looked up from germline, CDR1 is WNHNN and CDR2 is SYGVQD (reference sequence). This CDR3 is built from 16 residues. After removal of 5 bases from V and 1 base from J, the junction contained 5 bases not matched to a gene. The CDR3 nucleotides read TGCGCCAGCAGTAGACGACAGGGGGTGAACACCGGGGAGCTGTTTTTT. Protein product: CASSRRQGVNTGELFF.

This clone was counted only a few times. The chain recombines TRBV7-4 with TRBJ1-5; D is possibly TRBD1 (5 bases). Germline V gives CDR1 SGHVT, CDR2 SQSDAQ. The CDR3 has 13 residues. Trimming took 3 bases from V and 7 from J, leaving 10 bases between them. The CDR3 coding sequence is TGTGCCAGCAGCTTGTCAGGGAGGCAGCCCCAGCATTTT. This encodes CASSLSGRQPQHF. The whole variable domain, filled in from reference TRBV7-4 and TRBJ1-5, reads GAGVSQSPRYKVAKRGRDVALRCDSISGHVTLYWYRQTLGQGSEVLTYSQSDAQRDKSGRPSGRFSAERPERSVSTLKIQRTEQGDSAVYLCASSLSGRQPQHFGDGTRLSIL.

The chain joins TRBV19 to TRBJ1-1, with 7 positions matching TRBD1. Unmatched junction bases numbered 3, after V lost 1 base and J lost 7 bases. Looked up from germline, CDR1 is LNHDA and CDR2 is SQIVND (reference sequence). The CDR3 consists of 13 residues. CDR3 sequence: CASSIVRDSEAFF. Here the CDR3 DNA reads TGTGCCAGTAGTATAGTCAGGGACAGTGAAGCTTTCTTT.

The rearrangement links TRBV5-6 to TRBJ2-7, with TRBD1 identical over 8 bases. The V segment lost 5 bases and the J segment 3 bases; nucleotides outside the gene matches: 19. The CDR3 has 18 residues. Germline CDR1 SGHDT, CDR2 YYEEEE. In DNA form, the CDR3 reads TGTGCCAGCAGTCCGGAGGCGGCAGGGGGCGTTTTGGGCTACGAGCAGTACTTC. Protein sequence: CASSPEAAGGVLGYEQYF.

The J gene is TRBJ2-7, the V gene TRBV5-8; TRBD2 aligns across 12 bases. CDR1 and CDR2 from the germline V gene are SGHTS and YDEGEE. With 0 bases clipped from V and 0 bases from J, the junction kept 4 bases outside the gene matches. The CDR3 consists of 17 residues. The CDR3 bases are TGTGCCAGCAGCTTGGGACTAGCGGGGGTGCGCTCCTACGAGCAGTACTTC. Its protein is CASSLGLAGVRSYEQYF.

The chain links TRBV6-5 to TRBJ2-7; possible D gene TRBD1, 5 bases. The CDR3 sequence is 12 residues long. Germline CDR1 reads MNHEY; CDR2 reads SVGAGI. The V and J ends lost 8 bases and 1 base respectively, with 9 bases between them. The CDR3 DNA reads as TGTGCCAGCGAGACAGATTCCTACGAGCAGTACTTC. It yields the protein CASETDSYEQYF.

The chain carries TRBV7-8 and TRBJ2-2, with D uncertain. The CDR3 sequence is 12 residues long. The V and J ends lost 4 bases and 8 bases respectively, with 8 bases between them. Germline V gene sequence: CDR1 SGHVS, CDR2 FQNEAQ. CDR3 in DNA: TGTGCCAGCAGCTCTCTATGGGGGGAGCTGTTTTTT. Translated: CASSSLWGELFF.

The chain carries TRBV6-6 and TRBJ2-3; D might be TRBD1 (7 bases). The CDR3 spans 13 residues. The V gene's germline CDR1 is MNHNY and CDR2 SVGAGI (reference sequence). The V gene lost 7 bases and the J gene lost 9 bases, with 17 bases spanning the gap. The DNA of the CDR3 is TGTGCCAGCACAGGGAAGACAGGGAGGACGCAGTATTTT. Translation gives CASTGKTGRTQYF.

This clone was detected once. The gene calls are TRBV19 and TRBJ2-4, with 8 bases identical to TRBD2. Germline assignment: CDR1 LNHDA and CDR2 SQIVND (reference sequence). J gave up 6 bases and V 5 bases, and 9 bases lay outside the gene matches. The length of the CDR3 is 15 residues. Here the CDR3 DNA reads TGTGCCAGTAGTGAGACCGGGGGGGGCGGAAACATTCAGTACTTC. Its translation is CASSETGGGGNIQYF.

This chain uses TRBV7-8 with TRBJ1-3; a possible D gene is TRBD1 (6 bases). CDR1 and CDR2 (germline): SGHVS, FQNEAQ. Trimming left V 1 base short and J 3 bases short, with 13 bases between. This CDR3 comprises 16 residues. CDR3 amino acids: CASSLEDRRIGNTIYF. CDR3 nucleotide sequence: TGTGCCAGCAGCTTAGAGGACAGAAGAATTGGAAACACCATATATTTT. Looking up the rest from reference TRBV7-8 and TRBJ1-3 gives the full variable domain: GAGVSQSPRYKVAKRGQDVALRCDPISGHVSLFWYQQALGQGPEFLTYFQNEAQLDKSGLPSDRFFAERPEGSVSTLKIQRTQQEDSAVYLCASSLEDRRIGNTIYFGEGSWLTVV.

V is TRBV5-6 and J is TRBJ2-3; D is unresolved. The ends were cut back, 2 bases at V and 4 bases at J, with 2 bases in the middle. The germline V gene encodes CDR1 SGHDT and CDR2 YYEEEE. The CDR3 has 11 amino acids. CDR3 DNA: TGTGCCAGCAGCTTCGCAGATACGCAGTATTTT. It translates to CASSFADTQYF.

This chain uses TRBV19 with TRBJ2-1; D possibly matches TRBD1 or TRBD2 (5 bases each). The V end was cut by 9 bases, the J end by 9 bases, with 18 bases between. CDR1 is LNHDA, CDR2 SQIVND, per germline (reference sequence). This CDR3 is 13 amino acids long. CDR3 amino acids: CASEDIFGGEQFF. In DNA form, the CDR3 reads TGTGCCAGCGAAGACATTTTTGGGGGTGAGCAGTTCTTC.

As to this clone: This CDR3 is also generated by other DNA sequences in the sample. CDR3 region: CASSQVAAYEQYF. In DNA, the CDR3 is TGTGCCAGCAGCCAAGTTGCGGCCTACGAGCAGTACTTC. The genes are TRBV3-1 (or the pseudogene TRBV3-2) and TRBJ2-7; D is unresolved. Trimming removed 1 base from V and 2 bases from J, with 6 bases in between. Germline V gives CDR1 LGHDT, CDR2 YNNKEL (reference sequence). The CDR3 has 13 residues.

The chain recombines TRBV19 with TRBJ2-5; D ambiguous. CDR1 and CDR2 from the germline V gene are LNHDA and SQIVND (reference sequence). The V end lost 3 bases, the J end lost 5 bases, and 7 bases lay between the germline ends. There are 12 residues in the CDR3. The CDR3 DNA is TGTGCCAGTAGTATCAGTTCGGAGACCCAGTACTTC. Its translation: CASSISSETQYF.

This clone has only a few counts. The chain has TRBV5-6 and TRBJ1-5; D is unresolved. Looked up from germline, CDR1 is SGHDT and CDR2 is YYEEEE. This CDR3 has 15 residues. Trimming left V 4 bases short and J 6 bases short, with 17 bases between. The CDR3 sequence is CASSRTGREGQPQHF. The CDR3 DNA reads TGTGCCAGCAGCCGAACCGGGAGGGAGGGTCAGCCCCAGCATTTT.

The CDR3 region has the DNA TGTGCCAGCGGCGCGGGGGTTAGCACAGATACGCAGTATTTT. Translation: CASGAGVSTDTQYF. This chain links TRBV3-1 (or the pseudogene TRBV3-2) with TRBJ2-3; 7 nucleotides align to TRBD2. Germline CDR1 is LGHDT and CDR2 is YNNKEL (reference sequence). The CDR3 runs to 14 residues. After removal of 8 bases from V and 0 bases from J, the junction contained 5 bases not matched to a gene.

The chain is built from TRBV12-5 and TRBJ2-3; no clear D gene. Germline loops: CDR1 LGHNT, CDR2 FRNRAP. V lost 3 bases, J lost 5 bases, and 15 bases lay in between. The length of the CDR3 is 15 residues. CDR3 in DNA: TGTGCTAGTGGTTTTTTCCAGGTTCCTCTAGATACGCAGTATTTT. Protein sequence: CASGFFQVPLDTQYF.

The table lists this clone with a few counts. The chain joins TRBV19 to TRBJ2-3; 8 positions agree with TRBD2. Trimming cost V 3 bases and J 6 bases; bases outside gene matches: 11. Germline V gene lookup returns CDR1 LNHDA and CDR2 SQIVND (reference sequence). This CDR3 is 16 amino acids long. CDR3 DNA: TGTGCCAGTAGTATTGGGGGACTAGGACGTTCGGATACGCAGTATTTT. It yields the protein CASSIGGLGRSDTQYF.

CDR3 DNA sequence: TGTGCCACCAGTGACCCTACAGGGAACTATGGCTACACCTTC. Its translation: CATSDPTGNYGYTF. The rearrangement uses TRBV24-1 and TRBJ1-2; the D gene is possibly TRBD1 (6 bases). Germline V CDR1 and CDR2: KGHDR, SFDVKD. The germline V and J ends were trimmed by 4 bases and 2 bases, with 10 bases remaining between them. This CDR3 spans 14 amino acids.

V is TRBV7-2 and J is TRBJ1-5; D remains unclear. V was trimmed by 3 bases and J by 7 bases, leaving 13 bases between them. This CDR3 is 14 amino acids long. The germline V gene encodes CDR1 SGHTA and CDR2 FQGNSA. The DNA of the CDR3 is TGTGCCAGCAGCTTTTCGGTCAGAGGGCAGCCCCAGCATTTT. Residues: CASSFSVRGQPQHF.

The chain couples TRBV6-1 to TRBJ2-3; 10 nucleotides match TRBD2. Germline V gene sequence: CDR1 MNHNS, CDR2 SASEGT. This CDR3 contains 15 residues. V shed 1 base, J shed 7 bases, and the junction held 5 bases outside the gene matches. The CDR3 region is CASSEEGLARNTQYF. Here the CDR3 DNA reads TGTGCCAGCAGTGAAGAGGGACTAGCGCGGAATACGCAGTATTTT.

The chain has TRBV5-5 and TRBJ1-2; no definite D call. With 2 bases removed from V and 3 bases from J, the gap between germline ends came to 8 bases. Germline CDR1 is SGHKS and CDR2 is YYEKEE (reference sequence). CDR3 size: 13 residues. The CDR3 DNA follows: TGTGCCAGCAGCTTATCTGGTGACTATGGCTACACCTTC. It codes for CASSLSGDYGYTF.

Only one count was recorded for this clone. In DNA, the CDR3 is TGTGCCAGCAGTGCCATCTGGAATTCACCCCTCCACTTT. Translated, it gives CASSAIWNSPLHF. This rearrangement joins TRBV12-3 or TRBV12-4 to TRBJ1-6; D uncertain. The CDR3 length is 13 residues. The V end was cut by 5 bases, the J end by 7 bases, with 9 bases between.

V usage is TRBV27 and J usage is TRBJ1-1; D is unclear. The CDR3 runs 13 residues. V lost 3 bases to trimming and J lost 10 bases, with 15 bases between them. The germline gives CDR1 MNHEY, CDR2 SMNVEV (reference sequence). The CDR3 DNA reads TGTGCCAGCAGTTTCCTAGGACCCGGGCGAGCTTTCTTT. Its translation: CASSFLGPGRAFF.

The chain couples TRBV18 to TRBJ1-3; unclear D gene. The CDR3 length is 15 residues. Trimming pared 1 base from V and 0 bases from J, leaving 7 bases between. Germline CDR1 and CDR2: KGHSH and LQKENI. CDR3 coding DNA: TGTGCCAGCTCACCACGACGGGACTCTGGAAACACCATATATTTT. This encodes CASSPRRDSGNTIYF.

The chain employs TRBV6-2 or TRBV6-3 and TRBJ2-3; D is perhaps TRBD2 (5 bases). From germline, CDR1 is MNHEY and CDR2 SVGEGT. Trimming removed 5 bases at V and 7 bases at J, with 7 bases between. The CDR3 extends over 11 amino acids. As DNA, the CDR3 is TGTGCCAGCAGTCCGGGGAATACGCAGTATTTT. Its protein is CASSPGNTQYF.

This clone appeared many times. The identical CDR3 is also encoded by other nucleotide sequences in the sample. The rearrangement joins TRBV19 to TRBJ2-7, with D possibly TRBD2 on 5 matching bases. Trimming cost V 1 base and J 1 base, with 8 bases left between them. The length of the CDR3 is 14 residues. Germline V gene lookup returns CDR1 LNHDA and CDR2 SQIVND (reference sequence). CDR3 sequence: CASSIVGDSYEQYF. In DNA, the CDR3 is TGTGCCAGTAGTATAGTCGGGGATTCCTACGAGCAGTACTTC.

V is TRBV7-6 and J is TRBJ2-5; 8 bases are a match to TRBD2. The CDR3 runs to 15 residues. Germline CDR1 SGHVS, CDR2 FNYEAQ. J was trimmed by 1 base and V by 1 base; bases with no gene match: 2. The CDR3, as DNA: TGTGCCAGCAGCTTAGGTACTAGCGGCCAAGAGACCCAGTACTTC. Translated: CASSLGTSGQETQYF.